Listed below are T cell receptor beta chains from one sample, sequenced in a study of control samples from healthy donors and cancer patients. Repertoires were generated with immunoSEQ multiplex PCR, while TCRdb's copy carries only in-frame clones and drops some. Of roughly 30,000 clones in the sample, 65% to 80% were seen once. Sequencing used PBMCs. These receptors came from a man aged 55 to 69 with head and neck cancer. The CDR3 runs from the conserved cysteine through the conserved F or W. A D gene is named only where the DNA matches it firmly. Clone size is stated in some rows and not others, as once, few, many or a class when expanded.

clone_size d_call j_call v_call cdr3_nt cdr3_aa
. . TRBJ2-7 TRBV27 TGTGCCAGCAGTCCCGCCAGGCCCCCCTACGAGCAGTACTTC CASSPARPPYEQYF
. TRBD2 TRBJ2-1 TRBV5-6 TGTGCCAGCAGCTGGGGACCAGCGGGAGGGTACAATGAGCAGTTCTTC CASSWGPAGGYNEQFF
. TRBD1 TRBJ1-3 TRBV6-5 TGTGCCAGCAGTTACAAAGGGGGCGCAGGAAACACCATATATTTT CASSYKGGAGNTIYF
. TRBD1 TRBJ1-2 TRBV5-1 TGCGCCAGCACCGTCGGGACAGATATCAACTATGGCTACACCTTC CASTVGTDINYGYTF
. . TRBJ1-1 TRBV7-8 TGTGCCAGCAGAACCACAGGGTTGGACACTGAAGCTTTCTTT CASRTTGLDTEAFF
. . TRBJ2-7 TRBV12-3/TRBV12-4 TGTGCCAGCAGTTCCATACGAGAGCAGTACTTC CASSSIREQYF
few . TRBJ2-1 TRBV27 TGTGCCAGCAGTTTTGGGAGCGCTAACTCCTACAATGAGCAGTTCTTC CASSFGSANSYNEQFF
. TRBD1 TRBJ1-5 TRBV3-1/TRBV3-2 TGTGCCAGCAGCCAAGACTCCAGGGGGCATCAGCCCCAGCATTTT CASSQDSRGHQPQHF
. . TRBJ1-6 TRBV9 TGTGCCAGCAGCGTAGGGCGGAGCTCCTATAATTCACCCCTCCACTTT CASSVGRSSYNSPLHF
once . TRBJ1-1 TRBV15 TGTGCCACCAGCAGAGGCGGGTTCCCGCGGAACACTGAAGCTTTCTTT CATSRGGFPRNTEAFF
. . TRBJ2-6 TRBV27 TGTGCCAGCAGTTTAGGAGGGAGAAGTGGGGCCAACGTCCTGACTTTC CASSLGGRSGANVLTF
. . TRBJ1-3 TRBV28 TGTGCCAGCCGGAGTACTACGGCCTCACGGTCTGGAAACACCATATATTTT CASRSTTASRSGNTIYF
. . TRBJ1-2 TRBV5-1 TGCGCCAGCAGCTCAGAAATTCTAAACTATGGCTACACCTTC CASSSEILNYGYTF
. . TRBJ1-2 TRBV21-1 TGTGCCAGCAGCACGGAAGGGGCCGCCAGGGCCTCCACCTTC CASSTEGAARASTF
. . TRBJ2-1 TRBV27 TGTGCCAGCAGTCCTACGGATAATGAGCAGTTCTTC CASSPTDNEQFF